A single sample is the source of the 5 T cell receptor beta chains below, sequenced in a study of response to subunit inactivated influenza vaccine. Via MiXCR, TCRdb re-called the RT-PCR reads, giving one row per CDR3 protein. The repertoire consists of 450,000 to 600,000 distinct CDR3 sequences, with less than 8% occurring once and the leading ten covering approximately 13%. The source was PBMCs from blood, collected roughly 24 months after vaccination. All receptors come from a man aged 50-75 years who received an inactivated influenza vaccine.

This chain uses TRBV4-2 with TRBJ2-5; D gene unclear. V was trimmed by 1 base and J by 3 bases, leaving 6 bases between them. The germline gives CDR1 LGHNA, CDR2 YNFKEQ. CDR3 length: 13 amino acids. For the CDR3, the DNA is TGTGCCAGCAGCCAAGTGACCGAAGAGACCCAGTACTTC. Amino acids: CASSQVTEETQYF.

This clonotype was detected only a few times. V usage is TRBV4-3 and J usage is TRBJ2-1; 11 bases agree with TRBD2. The CDR3 loop spans 18 amino acids. From germline, CDR1 is LGHNA and CDR2 YSLEER. Trimming cost V 1 base and J 0 bases; bases outside gene matches: 5. The CDR3 loop reads CASSQGTSGLSSYNEQFF. DNA for the CDR3: TGCGCCAGCAGCCAAGGGACTAGCGGGCTAAGCTCCTACAATGAGCAGTTCTTC.

This clonotype was picked up many times. The chain is built from TRBV6-2 or TRBV6-3 and TRBJ2-5; D unclear. This CDR3 is built from 14 residues. Trimming pared 4 bases from V and 3 bases from J, leaving 12 bases between. CDR1 MNHEY and CDR2 SVGEGT come from the germline V gene. The CDR3 coding sequence is TGTGCCAGCAGTTTTGTCTACGGAGAAGAGACCCAGTACTTC. This encodes CASSFVYGEETQYF.

The chain is built from TRBV12-3 or TRBV12-4 and TRBJ2-1, with D uncertain. The CDR3 consists of 15 residues. Between the trimmed V and J ends, which lost 6 bases and 4 bases, there was a span of 16 bases. Here the CDR3 reads CASSLFGLGYNEQFF. CDR3 bases: TGTGCCAGCAGCCTATTTGGGTTGGGGTACAATGAGCAGTTCTTC.

This clonotype was seen only a few times. This chain links TRBV10-2 with TRBJ1-6; TRBD1 agrees at 8 bases. Germline CDR1 reads WSHSY; CDR2 reads SAAADI. V trimming: 3 bases; J trimming: 6 bases; junction bases outside the gene matches: 1. The CDR3 is 14 amino acids. The DNA for the CDR3 is TGCGCCAGCAGTGAACAGGGGGTTAATTCACCCCTCCACTTT. Translating gives CASSEQGVNSPLHF.